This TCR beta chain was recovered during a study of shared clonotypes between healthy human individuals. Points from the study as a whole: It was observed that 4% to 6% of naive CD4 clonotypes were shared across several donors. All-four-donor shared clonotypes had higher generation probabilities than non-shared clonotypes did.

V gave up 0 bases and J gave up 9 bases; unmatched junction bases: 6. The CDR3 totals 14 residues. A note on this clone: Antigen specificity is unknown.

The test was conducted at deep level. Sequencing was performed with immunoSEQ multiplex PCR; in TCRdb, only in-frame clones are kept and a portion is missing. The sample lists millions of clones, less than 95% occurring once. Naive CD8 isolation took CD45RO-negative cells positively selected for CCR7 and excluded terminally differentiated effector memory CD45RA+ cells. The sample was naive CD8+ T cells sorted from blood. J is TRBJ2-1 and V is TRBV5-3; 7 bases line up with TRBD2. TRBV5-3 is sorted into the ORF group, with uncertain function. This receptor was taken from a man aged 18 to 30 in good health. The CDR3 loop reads CARSLVGRVGEQFF. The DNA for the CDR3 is TGTGCCAGAAGCTTGGTGGGGAGGGTTGGTGAGCAGTTCTTC.